One T cell receptor (beta chain) is described in this entry. Its antigen remains unidentified. The CDR3 totals 16 residues. Unmatched junction bases numbered 11, after V lost 3 bases and J lost 5 bases. Germline V gives CDR1 MDHEN, CDR2 SYDVKM. Between the mid-2010s and the late 2010s, patients underwent resection in Japan or China. Sequenced by immunoSEQ multiplex PCR; TCRdb stores in-frame clones only, minus some. The sample has about 4,300 clones, less than 80% seen once. This specimen comes from a study of immune evolution from preneoplasia to lung adenocarcinoma. General study points: Later-stage lesions appeared to have more T cells, more diversity, less clonality.

This chain joins TRBV28 and TRBJ2-3, with 7 positions matching TRBD2. What was sequenced was FFPE adjacent normal lung tissue. This receptor was obtained from a person aged 60 to 85 with lung adenocarcinoma. The CDR3 region is CASSFYGGRGLDTQYF. The CDR3 DNA reads TGTGCCAGCAGTTTTTACGGCGGGAGAGGTCTAGATACGCAGTATTTT.